The clone carrying this T cell receptor beta chain was recorded only once. Using immunoSEQ multiplex PCR, the repertoire was profiled, and TCRdb retains in-frame clones only, with some absent. The profile shows some 520,000 clones, approximately 89% of them singletons. These data belong to a study of blood T cell repertoires in COVID-19. Germline V lookup: CDR1 WSHSY, CDR2 SAAADI. The CDR3 covers 14 residues. The V end was cut by 2 bases, the J end by 7 bases, with 9 bases between. The sequenced sample consisted of peripheral blood. This receptor was obtained from a young man with COVID-19, enrolled during active disease. V gene TRBV10-2 combines with J gene TRBJ1-6; D remains ambiguous. CDR3 in DNA: TGCGCCAGCAGTGAGATCAGGAAAAATTCACCCCTCCACTTT. The encoded protein is CASSEIRKNSPLHF.